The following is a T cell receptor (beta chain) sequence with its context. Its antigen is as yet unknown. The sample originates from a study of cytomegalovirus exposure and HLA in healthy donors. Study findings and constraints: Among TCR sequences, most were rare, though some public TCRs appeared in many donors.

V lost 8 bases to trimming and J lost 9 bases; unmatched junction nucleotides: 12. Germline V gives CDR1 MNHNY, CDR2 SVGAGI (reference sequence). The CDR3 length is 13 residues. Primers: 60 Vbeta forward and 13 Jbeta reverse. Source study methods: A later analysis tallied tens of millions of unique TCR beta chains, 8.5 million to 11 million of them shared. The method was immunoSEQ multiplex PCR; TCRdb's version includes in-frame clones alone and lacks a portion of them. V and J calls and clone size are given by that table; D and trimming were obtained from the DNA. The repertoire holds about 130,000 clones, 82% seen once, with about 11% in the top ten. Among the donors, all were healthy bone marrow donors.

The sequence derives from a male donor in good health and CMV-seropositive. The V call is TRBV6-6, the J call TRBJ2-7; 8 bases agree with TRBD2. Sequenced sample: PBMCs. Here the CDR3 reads CASLLEAGVGQYF. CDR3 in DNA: TGTGCCAGCCTCCTGGAAGCGGGAGTGGGGCAGTACTTC.